This section outlines one TCR beta chain sequence together with its context. Its specificity is not known. The data originate from a study of Ad26.COV2.S vaccination and SARS-CoV-2 variants. In the study overall: Dosing was one shot or two shots 56 days apart.

This CDR3 has 18 residues. Whole-study findings and limits: Measurements of TCR breadth and depth may have given underestimates of the total T cell responses. In vaccinated individuals, spike-specific CD8+ and CD4+ T cell responses reportedly displayed substantial breadth.

The table came from immunoSEQ multiplex PCR; TCRdb's copy has only in-frame clones and leaves some out. The data contain hundreds of thousands of clones, approximately 90% of them seen just once; the ten biggest clones take up 5%. Sample treatment: approximately 18 received Ad26.COV2.S at low or high dose, single or two shots; roughly five received placebo; per-sample allocation not given. After the first vaccine or placebo injection, samples were drawn on day 63. This TCR was sampled from a person aged 18-65 years who received the Ad26.COV2.S COVID-19 vaccine or a placebo. The rearrangement uses TRBV21-1 and TRBJ1-5. TRBV21-1 has pseudogene status. The sample in question was peripheral blood, obtained in a trial of Ad26.COV2.S vaccine versus placebo. The CDR3 DNA sequence: TGTGCCAGCAGCAAAGCGCCGGGGGGGATTGGAAGCAATCAGCCCCAGCATTTT. Protein product: CASSKAPGGIGSNQPQHF.